This T cell receptor beta chain was identified during a study of regulatory T cells in long-lasting Graves disease. The CDR3 spans 13 residues. Looked up from germline, CDR1 is SSHAT and CDR2 is FNYEAQ (reference sequence). The TCR beta library used iRepertoire HTBI primers with Arm-PCR amplification of CDR3. TCRdb fed the multiplex PCR reads into MiXCR, producing one record per CDR3 protein. This table holds 500,000 to 700,000 distinct CDR3 sequences, approximately 15% found once. For this clonotype: An end of the junction does not agree with germline; a read error may underlie this.

The time point denotes: newly diagnosed GD, antithyroid drugs for less than 3 months. Generation of the TCR library employed RNA extracted from PBMCs. These data were also filed under a second study, of T cells in Graves' hyperthyroidism and ophthalmopathy.

The chain carries TRBV7-7 and TRBJ2-2; no clear D. This sequence was found in a woman in her twenties or thirties with Graves disease. The sequencing used peripheral blood mononuclear cells (PBMCs), collected at new diagnosis, from a patient treated with antithyroid drugs. The CDR3 DNA sequence: TGTGCTAGCAGCTTAGTACCCACCGGGGAGCTGTTTTTT. Amino acids: CASSLVPTGELFF.